This record concerns one TCR beta chain sequence. This specimen comes from a study of blood T cell repertoires in COVID-19. Study overall: Acute and convalescent COVID-19 samples came from the United States, Italy and Spain. Sample material is recorded as cDNA or gDNA derived from T cells, B-cell-depleted T cells, or PBMCs.

Per the authors' pipeline: How many nucleated cells were present was estimated from reference gene primer amplification. TCRdb keeps only in-frame clones here, not all; method: immunoSEQ multiplex PCR. The DNA was the basis for D and trimming; V, J and clone size are from that table. The repertoire holds some 87,000 clones, with approximately 75% as singletons. The CDR3 extends over 15 amino acids. In germline, CDR1 is SGHNT, CDR2 YYREEE (reference sequence). The J segment lost 5 bases and the V segment lost 2 bases, leaving 4 bases of the junction unmatched. The V and J genes are TRBV5-4 and TRBJ2-3; 11 bases are a match to TRBD1. Sequencing input: peripheral blood. The source of this sequence is a human donor in a cohort sampled during active COVID-19. CDR3 in DNA: TGTGCCAGCAGCTTACCGGGACAGGGGGGAGATACGCAGTATTTT. This gives the protein CASSLPGQGGDTQYF. The whole variable domain, filled in from reference TRBV5-4 and TRBJ2-3, reads ETGVTQSPTHLIKTRGQQVTLRCSSQSGHNTVSWYQQALGQGPQFIFQYYREEENGRGNFPPRFSGLQFPNYSSELNVNALELDDSALYLCASSLPGQGGDTQYFGPGTRLTVL.